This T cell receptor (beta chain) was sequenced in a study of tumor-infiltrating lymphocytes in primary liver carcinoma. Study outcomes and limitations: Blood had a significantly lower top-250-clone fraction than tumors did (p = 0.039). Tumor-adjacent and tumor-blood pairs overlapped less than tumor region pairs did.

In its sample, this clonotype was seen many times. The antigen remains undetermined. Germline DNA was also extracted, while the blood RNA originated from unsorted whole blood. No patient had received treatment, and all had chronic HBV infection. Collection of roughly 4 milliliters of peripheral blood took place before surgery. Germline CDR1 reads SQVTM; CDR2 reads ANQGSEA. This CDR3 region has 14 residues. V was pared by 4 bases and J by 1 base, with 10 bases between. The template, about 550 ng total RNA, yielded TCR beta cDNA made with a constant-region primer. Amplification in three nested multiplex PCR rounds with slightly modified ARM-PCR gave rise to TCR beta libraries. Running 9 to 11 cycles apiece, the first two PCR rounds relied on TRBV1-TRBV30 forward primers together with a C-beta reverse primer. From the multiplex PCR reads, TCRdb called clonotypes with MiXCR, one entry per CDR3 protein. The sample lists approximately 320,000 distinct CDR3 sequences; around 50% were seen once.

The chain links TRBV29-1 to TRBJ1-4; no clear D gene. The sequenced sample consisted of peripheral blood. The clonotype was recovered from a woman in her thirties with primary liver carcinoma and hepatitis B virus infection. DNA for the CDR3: TGCAGCGTTGGCGGGGAGGGAACTAATGAAAAACTGTTTTTT. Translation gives CSVGGEGTNEKLFF. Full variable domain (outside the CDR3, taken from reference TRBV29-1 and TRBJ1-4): SAVISQKPSRDICQRGTSLTIQCQVDSQVTMMFWYRQQPGQSLTLIATANQGSEATYESGFVIDKFPISRPNLTFSTLTVSNMSPEDSSIYLCSVGGEGTNEKLFFGSGTQLSVL.